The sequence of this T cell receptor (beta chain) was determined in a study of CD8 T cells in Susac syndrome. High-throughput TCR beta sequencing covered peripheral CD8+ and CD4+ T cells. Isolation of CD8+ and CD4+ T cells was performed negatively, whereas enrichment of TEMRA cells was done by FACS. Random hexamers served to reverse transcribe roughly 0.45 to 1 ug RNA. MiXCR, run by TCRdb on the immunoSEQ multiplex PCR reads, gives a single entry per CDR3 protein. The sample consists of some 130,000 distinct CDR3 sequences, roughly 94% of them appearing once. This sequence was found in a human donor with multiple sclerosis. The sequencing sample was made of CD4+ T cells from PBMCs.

CDR3 bases: TGCAGCGTCGCTGAAGGGACAGTGGGTCAGCCCCAGCATTTT. This translates into CSVAEGTVGQPQHF. This chain joins TRBV29-1 and TRBJ1-5, with 7 bases aligning to TRBD1. The V segment lost 6 bases and the J segment 6 bases; nucleotides outside the gene matches: 11. The CDR3 covers 14 residues. CDR1 is SQVTM and CDR2 is ANQGSEA in the germline V gene.